Below, 23 T cell receptor beta chains from the same sample are listed, as sequenced in a study of human T cells and chemical hapten exposure. TCRdb redid the calling of the RACE reads with MiXCR, one entry per CDR3 protein. The sample has more than 250,000 distinct CDR3 sequences; approximately 7.5% are singletons. Time point of the sample: pre-sensitization, week 0. The treatment: therapeutic diphenylcyclopropenone sensitization with weekly scalp DPC. The sequencing used whole blood, collected in connection with sensitization to the hapten diphenylcyclopropenone (DPC). The receptors derive from a man between 18 and 29 years old with alopecia areata. Some clones in this sample may be carry-over from other donors' samples.

At least ten counts were recorded for this clonotype. The chain employs TRBV12-3 or TRBV12-4 and TRBJ1-2; possibly TRBD1 for D (6 bases). The CDR3 runs to 14 residues. Trimming took off 8 bases at V and 6 bases at J, with 19 bases between the two ends. The CDR3 region is CASGHGWGPNGYTF. CDR3 sequence (DNA): TGTGCCAGCGGGCATGGGTGGGGGCCCAATGGCTACACCTTC.

This clonotype was detected only a few times. The chain recombines TRBV4-2 with TRBJ2-3; tentatively, D is TRBD2 (5 bases). Between the trimmed V and J ends, which lost 0 bases and 6 bases, there was a span of 10 bases. The V gene's germline CDR1 is LGHNA and CDR2 YNFKEQ. The CDR3 consists of 14 residues. Here the CDR3 DNA reads TGTGCCAGCAGCCAAGATGGGTCTAGCGATACGCAGTATTTT. Translating gives CASSQDGSSDTQYF.

This clonotype was seen ten or more times. This chain joins TRBV7-2 and TRBJ2-7; D gene uncertain. Germline V gene sequence: CDR1 SGHTA, CDR2 FQGNSA. The CDR3 contains 14 residues. Trimming removed 2 bases at V and 1 base at J, with 9 bases between. For the CDR3, the DNA is TGTGCCAGCAGCTTATACAGCGATTCCTACGAGCAGTACTTC. Amino acid sequence: CASSLYSDSYEQYF.

This clonotype has a handful of counts. This chain joins TRBV25-1 and TRBJ2-1; tentatively, D is TRBD2 (6 bases). This CDR3 is 17 amino acids long. The V end lost 1 base, the J end lost 5 bases, and 18 bases lay between the germline ends. Germline CDR1 and CDR2: MGHDK and SYGVNS. The CDR3: CASSELWGEGVNNEQFF. The CDR3, as DNA: TGTGCCAGCAGTGAATTGTGGGGGGAAGGAGTCAACAATGAGCAGTTCTTC.

This clonotype was recorded a few times. This chain joins TRBV28 and TRBJ1-1; D is possibly TRBD1 (5 bases). Trimming cost V 3 bases and J 1 base, with 15 bases left between them. The CDR3 is 16 amino acids. CDR1 is MDHEN and CDR2 is SYDVKM in the germline V gene. The CDR3 bases are TGTGCCAGCAGTTTTAAGGGGCTGAAGACGAACACTGAAGCTTTCTTT. This translates into CASSFKGLKTNTEAFF.

This clonotype has only a few counts. This CDR3 is CASRARQRQPQHF. The CDR3 nucleotides read TGTGCCAGCAGGGCCAGACAGAGGCAGCCCCAGCATTTT. The J gene is TRBJ1-5, the V gene TRBV6-2 or TRBV6-3, with D tentatively TRBD1 (5 bases). This CDR3 comprises 13 residues. V lost 6 bases and J 7 bases, leaving 13 bases between the germline ends. Germline V lookup: CDR1 MNHEY, CDR2 SVGEGT.

This clonotype has a handful of counts. The J gene is TRBJ2-1, the V gene TRBV4-3; D is uncertain. CDR1 and CDR2 (germline): LGHNA, YSLEER. Trimming took 0 bases from V and 3 from J, leaving 9 bases between them. The CDR3 covers 15 residues. CDR3 protein: CASSQDLDLYNEQFF. The CDR3 DNA sequence: TGCGCCAGCAGCCAAGATCTGGACCTCTACAATGAGCAGTTCTTC.

Ten or more counts support this clonotype. This chain uses TRBV5-4 with TRBJ2-5; no reliable D call. The CDR3 is made up of 11 amino acids. Per the germline V gene, CDR1 is SGHNT and CDR2 is YYREEE (reference sequence). Trimming cost V 0 bases and J 5 bases, with 2 bases left between them. The DNA of the CDR3 is TGTGCCAGCAGCTTGGATGAGACCCAGTACTTC. Protein sequence: CASSLDETQYF.

This clonotype has at least ten counts. The chain employs TRBV7-2 and TRBJ1-1, with D maybe TRBD1 (6 bases). Germline V gene data show CDR1 as SGHTA and CDR2 as FQGNSA. The ends were cut back, 2 bases at V and 5 bases at J, with 15 bases in the middle. This CDR3 has 15 residues. This CDR3 is CASSLFSGRGTEAFF. CDR3 DNA sequence: TGTGCCAGCAGCTTATTTTCGGGCAGGGGAACTGAAGCTTTCTTT.

The rearrangement joins TRBV9 to TRBJ1-5, with a tentative D call TRBD1 (5 bases). The V end lost 4 bases, the J end lost 5 bases, and 16 bases lay between the germline ends. The CDR3 is 15 residues long. CDR1 SGDLS and CDR2 YYNGEE come from the germline V gene. CDR3 nucleotide sequence: TGTGCCAGCAGCCCTACACAGGATGGGTATCAGCCCCAGCATTTT. This translates into CASSPTQDGYQPQHF.

This chain uses TRBV4-1 with TRBJ1-6, with TRBD1 as a possible D gene (6 bases). The CDR3 is 18 amino acids. The V gene lost 0 bases and the J gene lost 8 bases, with 20 bases spanning the gap. Per the germline V gene, CDR1 is MGHRA and CDR2 is YSYEKL. The CDR3 loop is CASSQDMGATRRYSPLHF. The CDR3 coding sequence is TGCGCCAGCAGCCAAGATATGGGGGCCACTAGGAGATATTCACCCCTCCACTTT.

The chain links TRBV6-1 to TRBJ1-2; unclear D gene. The CDR3 extends over 15 amino acids. Germline V gives CDR1 MNHNS, CDR2 SASEGT. With 7 bases removed from V and 2 bases from J, the gap between germline ends came to 17 bases. CDR3 residues: CASIGRHDANYGYTF. In nucleotides, the CDR3 is TGTGCCAGCATAGGGCGCCACGACGCGAACTATGGCTACACCTTC.

This clonotype was seen many times. This chain connects TRBV10-3 to TRBJ2-1; a weak D match, TRBD2 (6 bases). This CDR3 spans 14 amino acids. Germline V gene lookup returns CDR1 ENHRY and CDR2 SYGVKD. V gave up 2 bases and J gave up 3 bases, with 8 bases separating them. CDR3 DNA sequence: TGTGCCATCAGTGAGGCGGGACTCTACAATGAGCAGTTCTTC. Its protein is CAISEAGLYNEQFF.

The chain carries TRBV6-2 or TRBV6-3 and TRBJ1-1; 9 positions match TRBD1. The CDR3 is 16 residues long. CDR1 MNHEY and CDR2 SVGEGT come from the germline V gene. After removal of 2 bases from V and 5 bases from J, the junction contained 9 bases not matched to a gene. The CDR3 is CASSYGLDRGRTEAFF. The CDR3 DNA reads TGTGCCAGCAGTTACGGTCTAGACAGGGGGAGGACTGAAGCTTTCTTT.

At least ten counts were recorded for this clonotype. The chain couples TRBV5-1 to TRBJ1-4; D ambiguous. Looked up from germline, CDR1 is SGHRS and CDR2 is YFSETQ. This CDR3 is 14 amino acids long. V was trimmed by 0 bases and J by 7 bases, leaving 10 bases between them. Written as DNA, the CDR3 is TGCGCCAGCAGCTTGGGGTTGAGTTCTGAAAAACTGTTTTTT. Translating gives CASSLGLSSEKLFF.

This clonotype was seen a handful of times. J is TRBJ2-7 and V is TRBV18; D possibly corresponds to TRBD1 (5 bases). There are 11 residues in the CDR3. In germline, CDR1 is KGHSH, CDR2 LQKENI. Trimming left V 8 bases short and J 9 bases short, with 14 bases between. The CDR3 DNA reads as TGTGCCAGCGGACCTGGACAACGGCAGTACTTC. Protein sequence: CASGPGQRQYF.

The chain combines TRBV29-1 with TRBJ2-5; possible D gene TRBD2, 6 bases. There are 18 residues in the CDR3. Germline V gene data show CDR1 as SQVTM and CDR2 as ANQGSEA. Deletions cut 0 bases from V and 0 bases from J, with 20 bases between. The CDR3 sequence: CSVEDLSALASYQETQYF. The CDR3 region has the DNA TGCAGCGTTGAAGATCTGTCGGCCCTAGCGTCGTACCAAGAGACCCAGTACTTC.

This clonotype occurred a few times. This chain uses TRBV19 with TRBJ2-2; D is unresolved. CDR1 is LNHDA, CDR2 SQIVND, per germline (reference sequence). The CDR3 runs 14 residues. Trimming stripped 9 bases from V and 3 bases from J, with 14 bases between. This chain's CDR3 is CASRVQRDTGELFF. Here the CDR3 DNA reads TGTGCCAGCCGAGTACAGCGAGACACCGGGGAGCTGTTTTTT.

The CDR3 nucleotides are TGTGCCAGCACGGACGGCAGCAATCAGCCCCAGCATTTT. Translating gives CASTDGSNQPQHF. The chain uses TRBV12-3 or TRBV12-4 and TRBJ1-5; the D is unclear. The CDR3 is 13 amino acids. V lost 7 bases to trimming and J lost 1 base, with 8 bases between them.

CDR3 in DNA: TGTGCCAGCAGTCCCGGCCGGCGCGAGACCCAGTACTTC. The encoded protein is CASSPGRRETQYF. This chain links TRBV28 with TRBJ2-5; D is undetermined. V lost 5 bases and J lost 5, with 12 bases in between. Germline V gene sequence: CDR1 MDHEN, CDR2 SYDVKM. The CDR3 sequence is 13 residues long. Drawing the rest from reference TRBV28 and TRBJ2-5, the complete variable domain is DVKVTQSSRYLVKRTGEKVFLECVQDMDHENMFWYRQDPGLGLRLIYFSYDVKMKEKGDIPEGYSVSREKKERFSLILESASTNQTSMYLCASSPGRRETQYFGPGTRLLVL.

There are a few counts of this clonotype. One end of the junction varies from germline; a read error may be responsible. The V gene is TRBV12-3 or TRBV12-4, the J gene TRBJ1-6, with a possible D match to TRBD1 (5 bases). The CDR3 is made up of 13 amino acids. CDR3 in DNA: TGTGCCAGCAGTTTAGGGGGGAACTCACCCCCCCACTTT. It codes for CASSLGGNSPPHF.

This clonotype was seen only a few times. This chain connects TRBV7-2 to TRBJ1-1; perhaps TRBD1 as D (5 bases). This CDR3 is 15 amino acids long. Germline CDR1 is SGHTA and CDR2 is FQGNSA. V was trimmed by 2 bases and J by 1 base, leaving 11 bases between them. The CDR3 DNA is TGTGCCAGCAGCTTACAGGGAGCCCCGAACACTGAAGCTTTCTTT. Protein: CASSLQGAPNTEAFF. Filled out from reference TRBV7-2 and TRBJ1-1, the complete variable domain reads GAGVSQSPSNKVTEKGKDVELRCDPISGHTALYWYRQSLGQGLEFLIYFQGNSAPDKSGLPSDRFSAERTGGSVSTLTIQRTQQEDSAVYLCASSLQGAPNTEAFFGQGTRLTVV.

This clonotype was seen only a few times. The rearrangement joins TRBV7-2 to TRBJ1-3; D may be TRBD1 (5 bases). Germline values: CDR1 SGHTA, CDR2 FQGNSA. V was trimmed by 5 bases and J by 0 bases, leaving 8 bases between them. This CDR3 contains 14 residues. Here the CDR3 reads CASSRGGSGNTIYF. The CDR3, as DNA: TGTGCCAGCAGCCGTGGGGGCTCTGGAAACACCATATATTTT.